Each of the 29 T cell receptor beta chains below was sequenced from the same sample in a study of PD-1 blockade in classical Hodgkin lymphoma. Time point specified: cycle 4 day 1 (C4D1), after 6 weeks of nivolumab. Brentuximab vedotin exposure varied, and every patient relapsed after autologous stem cell transplantation. Sequencing used immunoSEQ multiplex PCR; TCRdb keeps in-frame clones, though not all of them. The sample has 30,000 or so clones; more than 65% are singletons. The sequenced sample was peripheral blood mononuclear cells (PBMCs), obtained before the fourth cycle of nivolumab. These receptors originate from a human donor with classical Hodgkin lymphoma.

The chain couples TRBV27 to TRBJ2-5, with TRBD2 as a possible D gene (6 bases). The CDR3 extends over 15 amino acids. V lost 3 bases to trimming and J lost 5 bases, with 16 bases between them. Germline assignment: CDR1 MNHEY and CDR2 SMNVEV (reference sequence). CDR3 sequence: CASSFGGAVRETQYF. In DNA form, the CDR3 reads TGTGCCAGCAGTTTTGGCGGGGCGGTGAGGGAGACCCAGTACTTC.

V is TRBV4-1 and J is TRBJ2-5; maybe TRBD2 (6 bases). Deletions cut 1 base from V and 0 bases from J, with 15 bases between. Per germline, CDR1 MGHRA and CDR2 YSYEKL. The CDR3 is 17 amino acids. The CDR3 nucleotides are TGCGCCAGCAGCCAAGGAACCACCCGGGACTACCAAGAGACCCAGTACTTC. This translates into CASSQGTTRDYQETQYF.

The rearrangement joins TRBV6-5 to TRBJ2-7; D remains ambiguous. V lost 0 bases to trimming and J lost 0 bases, with 9 bases between them. This CDR3 is built from 15 residues. In germline, CDR1 is MNHEY, CDR2 SVGAGI. CDR3 bases: TGTGCCAGCAGTTACTCGGCAGAAAACTCCTACGAGCAGTACTTC. Encoded protein: CASSYSAENSYEQYF.

The chain combines TRBV19 with TRBJ1-1; D not resolved. The germline V gene encodes CDR1 LNHDA and CDR2 SQIVND (reference sequence). This CDR3 is 13 amino acids long. V gave up 3 bases and J gave up 1 base, with 6 bases separating them. CDR3 amino acids: CASSMTQNTEAFF. In nucleotides, the CDR3 is TGTGCCAGTAGTATGACACAGAACACTGAAGCTTTCTTT.

This clone showed up just once. The V gene is TRBV28, the J gene TRBJ1-2; D ambiguous. Germline CDR1 reads MDHEN; CDR2 reads SYDVKM. V was trimmed by 3 bases and J by 8 bases, leaving 10 bases between them. The CDR3 spans 12 residues. Here the CDR3 DNA reads TGTGCCAGCAGTTTTGAGGGCCGCGGCTACACCTTC. This sequence encodes CASSFEGRGYTF.

This chain links TRBV18 with TRBJ2-5; tentatively, D is TRBD1 or TRBD2 (5 bases each). CDR1 is KGHSH, CDR2 LQKENI, per germline. V was trimmed by 2 bases and J by 1 base, leaving 11 bases between them. The length of the CDR3 is 15 residues. Here the CDR3 DNA reads TGTGCCAGCTCACCAGGGGCAGGGACCCAAGAGACCCAGTACTTC. Translated: CASSPGAGTQETQYF.

A word on this clone: At the DNA level, this CDR3 is encoded by other sequences in the same sample as well. The V and J genes are TRBV28 and TRBJ1-3; D unresolved. The CDR3 has 16 amino acids. The V end was cut by 6 bases, the J end by 0 bases, with 15 bases between. Germline-derived CDR1 and CDR2 are MDHEN and SYDVKM. CDR3 DNA: TGTGCCAGCAGCCCTGTGGGCAGGATCTCTGGAAACACCATATATTTT. Protein: CASSPVGRISGNTIYF.

The rearrangement joins TRBV4-1 to TRBJ1-2, with no clear D. The CDR3 covers 15 residues. Trimming removed 0 bases at V and 2 bases at J, with 10 bases between. Germline lookup yields CDR1 MGHRA and CDR2 YSYEKL. This CDR3 reads CASSQDLTANYGYTF. CDR3 in DNA: TGCGCCAGCAGCCAAGATTTAACAGCAAACTATGGCTACACCTTC.

The rearrangement links TRBV7-9 to TRBJ1-2, with D maybe TRBD1 (5 bases). This CDR3 region has 13 residues. Germline V gene data show CDR1 as SEHNR and CDR2 as FQNEAQ (reference sequence). Trimming pared 7 bases from V and 7 bases from J, leaving 16 bases between. The CDR3 reads CASTANAGVGYTF. The CDR3 bases are TGTGCCAGCACGGCTAATGCGGGGGTTGGCTACACCTTC.

This clone occurred once. The gene calls are TRBV6-5 and TRBJ2-5; D is unresolved. Germline CDR1 MNHEY, CDR2 SVGAGI. This CDR3 is 13 amino acids long. Trimming took off 8 bases at V and 4 bases at J, with 14 bases between the two ends. CDR3 DNA: TGTGCCAGCCGTCCCCCCGCCCCAGAGACCCAGTACTTC. Translated, it gives CASRPPAPETQYF.

The rearrangement uses TRBV29-1 and TRBJ2-1, with 8 nucleotides matching TRBD2. The V gene's germline CDR1 is SQVTM and CDR2 ANQGSEA. The V and J ends lost 6 bases and 12 bases, in that order; junction bases with no gene match: 10. This CDR3 comprises 12 residues. The CDR3 here is CSVRIAGPGQFF. CDR3 DNA: TGCAGCGTGAGAATAGCGGGGCCGGGGCAGTTCTTC.

The chain uses TRBV25-1 and TRBJ1-2; a weak D match, TRBD1 (5 bases). V was clipped by 4 bases and J by 4 bases, with 10 bases between them. This CDR3 is built from 13 residues. CDR1 and CDR2 from the germline V gene are MGHDK and SYGVNS. DNA of the CDR3: TGTGCCAGCAGTGCGGAGGGGCCCTATGGCTACACCTTC. Its translation is CASSAEGPYGYTF.

This chain connects TRBV5-6 to TRBJ2-2; 9 bases are shared with TRBD2. Trimming at V came to 4 bases and at J to 1 base, leaving 11 bases not matched to a gene. CDR1 and CDR2 (germline): SGHDT, YYEEEE. The CDR3 totals 18 residues. The CDR3 coding sequence is TGTGCCAGCAGCACTCCGAGGATAGCGGGGGAGAACACCGGGGAGCTGTTTTTT. Translating gives CASSTPRIAGENTGELFF. The full variable domain, rest sourced from reference TRBV5-6 and TRBJ2-2, is DAGVTQSPTHLIKTRGQQVTLRCSPKSGHDTVSWYQQALGQGPQFIFQYYEEEERQRGNFPDRFSGHQFPNYSSELNVNALLLGDSALYLCASSTPRIAGENTGELFFGEGSRLTVL.

This clone came up a few times. The chain combines TRBV27 with TRBJ2-7, with 9 bases aligning to TRBD1. CDR3 length equals 15 residues. V gave up 5 bases and J gave up 5 bases; unmatched junction bases: 10. Germline assignment: CDR1 MNHEY and CDR2 SMNVEV (reference sequence). The DNA of the CDR3 is TGTGCCAGCAGTCCGTGGGACAGGGAGGGAGACGAGCAGTACTTC. This gives the protein CASSPWDREGDEQYF.

In DNA form, the CDR3 reads TGTGCCAGCAGCCCCCCGCGGGGGGGTGCAGATACGCAGTATTTT. This translates into CASSPPRGGADTQYF. This rearrangement joins TRBV7-9 to TRBJ2-3; 9 positions match TRBD2. The CDR3 covers 15 residues. Germline V gives CDR1 SEHNR, CDR2 FQNEAQ (reference sequence). V dropped 5 bases and J dropped 4; count of bases not matched to a gene: 7.

This chain uses TRBV12-1 with TRBJ1-2. TRBV12-1 is an annotated pseudogene. This CDR3 comprises 13 residues. CDR3 coding DNA: TGTGCCAGCAGCTGGCGGGCTAACTATGGCTACACCTTC. Translated: CASSWRANYGYTF.

The rearrangement uses TRBV19 and TRBJ2-7; maybe TRBD2 (5 bases). The ends were cut back, 0 bases at V and 4 bases at J, with 13 bases in the middle. Germline-derived CDR1 and CDR2 are LNHDA and SQIVND (reference sequence). This CDR3 region has 15 residues. CDR3 in DNA: TGTGCCAGTAGTATAGAGGCGGGTTTACCTTACGAGCAGTACTTC. Translating it yields CASSIEAGLPYEQYF. The full variable domain, its missing parts supplied by reference TRBV19 and TRBJ2-7, is DGGITQSPKYLFRKEGQNVTLSCEQNLNHDAMYWYRQDPGQGLRLIYYSQIVNDFQKGDIAEGYSVSREKKESFPLTVTSAQKNPTAFYLCASSIEAGLPYEQYFGPGTRLTVT.

A few counts support this clone. This chain uses TRBV4-1 with TRBJ1-5; no reliable D call. The CDR3 has 14 residues. Germline CDR1 is MGHRA and CDR2 is YSYEKL. The germline V and J ends were trimmed by 0 bases and 2 bases, with 5 bases remaining between them. CDR3 DNA sequence: TGCGCCAGCAGCCAAGAGACGGGCAATCAGCCCCAGCATTTT. Protein: CASSQETGNQPQHF.

The chain has TRBV2 and TRBJ1-6; D is ambiguous. V gave up 8 bases and J gave up 7 bases, with 15 bases separating them. Germline-derived CDR1 and CDR2 are SNHLY and FYNNEI. The CDR3 covers 14 residues. CDR3 DNA sequence: TGTGCCAGCTTTAAGGAGGTTTTGAATTCACCCCTCCACTTT. It specifies CASFKEVLNSPLHF.

There are a few counts of this clone. The chain recombines TRBV11-2 with TRBJ1-4; 8 positions agree with TRBD1. The CDR3 has 14 amino acids. Looked up from germline, CDR1 is SGHAT and CDR2 is FQNNGV. J was trimmed by 4 bases and V by 5 bases; bases with no gene match: 3. The CDR3 protein is CASSPDRVNEKLFF. The CDR3 DNA reads as TGTGCCAGCAGCCCGGACAGGGTTAATGAAAAACTGTTTTTT.

In DNA form, the CDR3 reads TGTGCCAGCAGCTTAGCGGGACAGGGCACAGATACGCAGTATTTT. The encoded protein is CASSLAGQGTDTQYF. The chain combines TRBV7-2 with TRBJ2-3; 8 nucleotides agree with TRBD1. The CDR3 is 15 amino acids. Germline CDR1 and CDR2: SGHTA and FQGNSA. With V trimmed by 0 bases and J by 1 base, 0 bases remained unmatched.

CDR3 in amino acids: CASRSRIYEQYF. As DNA, the CDR3 is TGTGCCAGCAGATCCCGTATCTACGAGCAGTACTTC. The chain employs TRBV6-1 and TRBJ2-7; D remains ambiguous. Germline CDR1 MNHNS, CDR2 SASEGT. This CDR3 contains 12 residues. V gave up 6 bases and J gave up 3 bases, with 9 bases separating them.

The chain combines TRBV10-3 with TRBJ1-2, with TRBD1 as a possible D gene (6 bases). V was cut by 8 bases and J by 5 bases, with 15 bases left in between. The CDR3 covers 13 residues. CDR1 is ENHRY, CDR2 SYGVKD, per germline. The CDR3 bases are TGTGCCATCGAAACGGACAGATCATATGGCTACACCTTC. As protein: CAIETDRSYGYTF.

This chain links TRBV27 with TRBJ2-3, with unresolved D. Between the trimmed V and J ends, which lost 0 bases and 8 bases, there was a span of 9 bases. The CDR3 is made up of 13 amino acids. Germline assignment: CDR1 MNHEY and CDR2 SMNVEV (reference sequence). The CDR3 nucleotides are TGTGCCAGCAGTTTATCGAGGCTGGGTACGCAGTATTTT. This translates into CASSLSRLGTQYF.

The CDR3: CASSLGRGVTGELFF. The DNA for the CDR3 is TGTGCCAGCAGCTTGGGTAGGGGGGTCACCGGGGAGCTGTTTTTT. This chain joins TRBV5-6 and TRBJ2-2, with D possibly being TRBD1 or TRBD2 (6 bases each). V was clipped by 0 bases and J by 4 bases, with 10 bases between them. The CDR3 extends over 15 amino acids. Looked up from germline, CDR1 is SGHDT and CDR2 is YYEEEE.

The chain links TRBV29-1 to TRBJ1-5, with D possibly matching TRBD1 (5 bases). Trimming took off 6 bases at V and 7 bases at J, with 16 bases between the two ends. CDR3 length: 13 amino acids. Germline values: CDR1 SQVTM, CDR2 ANQGSEA. The CDR3, as DNA: TGCAGCGTAAACCAGGGCAAGGGCCAGCCCCAGCATTTT. Translating it yields CSVNQGKGQPQHF.

This clone is medium-sized by share. Other DNA sequences in this specimen translate into the identical CDR3. The J gene is TRBJ1-3, the V gene TRBV9; TRBD1 might be the D (6 bases). Germline V gene lookup returns CDR1 SGDLS and CDR2 YYNGEE. V lost 0 bases, J lost 3 bases, and 10 bases lay in between. The CDR3 sequence is 15 residues long. CDR3 DNA: TGTGCCAGCAGCGTAGACGGCAGGGGTGGAAACACCATATATTTT. Amino acid sequence: CASSVDGRGGNTIYF.

V gene TRBV7-2 combines with J gene TRBJ2-2; TRBD2 aligns across 10 bases. J was trimmed by 6 bases and V by 1 base; bases with no gene match: 5. The length of the CDR3 is 16 residues. CDR1 and CDR2 from the germline V gene are SGHTA and FQGNSA. This CDR3 reads CASSLVRSGGAGELFF. In nucleotides, the CDR3 is TGTGCCAGCAGCTTAGTCAGGAGCGGGGGGGCCGGGGAGCTGTTTTTT.

This clone was observed a single time. The V call is TRBV6-6, the J call TRBJ1-2; D is undetermined. Trimming left V 5 bases short and J 7 bases short, with 14 bases between. Germline lookup yields CDR1 MNHNY and CDR2 SVGAGI (reference sequence). The CDR3 loop spans 13 amino acids. The CDR3 sequence is CASSETPRFGYTF. For the CDR3, the DNA is TGTGCCAGCAGTGAGACCCCGCGGTTTGGCTACACCTTC.